There are a few counts of the clone carrying this TCR beta chain. What it recognizes is unknown. Template switching (which added a universal primer site) was used, and cDNA carried unique molecular identifiers. One entry per CDR3 protein, called by TCRdb with MiXCR from the 5' RACE reads. The sample lists a few hundred thousand distinct CDR3 sequences; 9% to 10% were seen once. This entry belongs to a study of identical twins. Overall study results and limits: In drawing conclusions, the study used cross-sectional statistical analysis and did not follow the same donors. Clonotypes of the beta chain that were abundant in cord blood carried fewer insertions (memory repertoires showed none).

Among all donors, each was a healthy Caucasian. The sequence derives from a woman between 50 and 59 years old in good health. The sample consisted of naive T cells sorted from blood.

The CDR3 is CASTDTSGANVLTF. In DNA, the CDR3 is TGTGCCAGCACCGATACCTCTGGGGCCAACGTCCTGACTTTC. The chain recombines TRBV6-5 with TRBJ2-6, with D unclear. The CDR3 length is 14 residues. Germline V gene sequence: CDR1 MNHEY, CDR2 SVGAGI. Trimming left V 7 bases short and J 0 bases short, with 7 bases between.